The clone carrying this T cell receptor beta chain was found many times. Germline CDR1 SEHNR, CDR2 FQNEAQ (reference sequence). This CDR3 is built from 16 residues. V was cut by 5 bases and J by 2 bases, with 15 bases left in between. One entry per CDR3 protein results from TCRdb running MiXCR on the 5' RACE reads. The top ten clones hold 3.8% of a sample with about 67,000 distinct CDR3 sequences, around 10% of them seen once. These data belong to a study of early T cells in non-severe SARS-CoV-2 infection. The sequence derives from an adult who was a healthcare worker with PCR-confirmed SARS-CoV-2 infection or an uninfected control (not recorded which). This chain uses TRBV7-9 with TRBJ2-2; D gene uncertain. The source material was whole blood. The CDR3 spells CASSPLRDFNTGELFF. DNA for the CDR3: TGTGCCAGCAGCCCCTTAAGGGATTTTAACACCGGGGAGCTGTTTTTT.